The sequence of this TCR beta chain was determined in a study of blood T cells in healthy people across ages. With a J-beta primer mix and a sample-barcoded 5' primer, a second PCR ran about 7 to 12 cycles. MiXCR was run by TCRdb on the 5' RACE reads, yielding one entry per CDR3 protein. This table holds 800,000 to 1,300,000 distinct CDR3 sequences, approximately 25% found once. Trimming removed 7 bases from V and 6 bases from J, with 16 bases in between. Germline CDR1 SGHVS, CDR2 FNYEAQ. The CDR3 contains 14 residues. This clonotype was detected a few times. This sample was shared with a second study, whose subject was T cells of mothers and their children.

The sample was blood. The chain employs TRBV7-6 and TRBJ2-1, with D maybe TRBD2 (5 bases). The receptor's source is a girl between 2 and 10 years old in good health. The CDR3 nucleotides are TGTGCCAGCACCCAACTAGGACCCAGCAATGAGCAGTTCTTC. This gives the protein CASTQLGPSNEQFF.